This T cell receptor beta chain was profiled in a study of CD8 T cells in Susac syndrome. The T cells that were sequenced for TCR beta were CD8+ and CD4+ cells from blood. Each multiple sclerosis control was a treatment-naive patient with relapsing-remitting disease that was either stable or active. RNA amounts of roughly 0.5 to 1 ug underwent reverse transcription with random hexamers. immunoSEQ multiplex PCR amplified TCR beta CDR3 across 54 Vbeta, 13 Jbeta. TCRdb re-called the immunoSEQ multiplex PCR reads through MiXCR, storing one row per CDR3 protein. The sample includes about 210,000 distinct CDR3 sequences, around 95% of them seen just once. V trimming: 2 bases; J trimming: 0 bases; junction bases outside the gene matches: 2. CDR1 and CDR2 from the germline V gene are SGHTA and FQGNSA. The CDR3 contains 17 residues.

The sequence derives from a human donor with multiple sclerosis. The sample comprised CD4+ T cells from PBMCs. J is TRBJ2-1 and V is TRBV7-2, with 12 positions matching TRBD2. The CDR3 coding sequence is TGTGCCAGCAGCTTACGACTAGCGGGGGTCTCCTACAATGAGCAGTTCTTC. Residues: CASSLRLAGVSYNEQFF.